This T cell receptor beta chain was sequenced in a study of blood T cell repertoires in COVID-19 (TCRdb year 2020). For context, the study as a whole: Samples covering the acute and convalescent phases of COVID-19 were provided by collaborators in the United States, Italy and Spain. The prospective study material was composed of cDNA or gDNA derived from T cells, B-cell-depleted T cells, or PBMCs. The dataset comprised deeply sampled blood TCRbeta repertoires from subjects exposed to, actively infected with, or recovered from COVID-19. A freely available public database, intended as a resource for researchers studying the immune response to SARS-CoV-2, is where the repertoires were released. Samples were obtained from the ongoing ImmuneRACE study (first 160 participants) and from 1,000 to 1,500 subjects provided by 6 global collaborators. Nearly every sample came with metadata listing a de-identified subject ID, COVID-19 status, age in years and sex. Where HLA class I and class II types were available, the types were taken from metadata supplied by the sample provider, not from assay-based typing.

To note about this clone: There is no known antigen for this receptor. Per-base qualities were not stored, and no clone one base away is much larger.

General conclusions and limits of the study: The amount of clinical and demographic metadata varied by source and participant and was provided uncurated.

The immunoSEQ Assay, a bias-controlled multiplex PCR, was used to amplify TCRbeta CDR3 regions from genomic DNA. The original methods were these. Within the assay, amplification of reference gene primers was used to estimate how many nucleated cells each sample contained. To quantify the absolute abundance of each unique TCRbeta CDR3 rearrangement, sequence reads were collapsed and filtered. For each sample, productive Simpson clonality was calculated by taking the square root of Simpson's diversity index across productive rearrangements. TCRdb took over this immuneACCESS table, retaining in-frame rearrangements with V and J assigned. Such tables are incomplete; in checked studies, under half of the missing clones stem from an unresolved V gene, and the remainder is unexplained. V, J and clone size derive from that table, while D and trimming were established from the DNA sequence. Within this sample are about 100,000 clones, with around four fifths of them counted one time only. Approximately 29% of the sample lies in the top ten.

Each collaborating institution followed its own protocols to collect whole blood in K2EDTA tubes. For TCRbeta analysis, collaborator samples were shipped as frozen whole blood, as isolated PBMCs, or as DNA extracted from either sample type. This TCR came from a man aged 65 to 85 with active or convalescent COVID-19. The material sequenced was peripheral blood.

The CDR3 here reads CASSHRDYTGELFF. The sequence in DNA is TGTGCCAGCAGCCACAGGGATTACACCGGGGAGCTGTTTTTT. The chain was built from TRBV3-1 (or the pseudogene TRBV3-2) and TRBJ2-2, with a weak D call of TRBD1 (5 bases match). V and J lose 3 bases and 3 bases, and a span of 8 bases separates them. As encoded in the germline V gene (reference sequence), CDR1 is LGHDT while CDR2 is YNNKEL. The CDR3 covers 14 residues, taking in both the cysteine and the phenylalanine. Here the CDR3 DNA is all that survives: 42 bases in frame from base 1.